These 5 T cell receptor beta chains came from one sample sequenced in a study of T cell changes during pregnancy in multiple sclerosis. The data were produced by immunoSEQ multiplex PCR, yet TCRdb's version contains in-frame clones alone and is incomplete. This table holds almost 50,000 clones, roughly nine tenths found once. Here the sequenced sample was CD8+ T cells from peripheral blood mononuclear cells, taken after pregnancy. The origin of the receptors is a female donor with multiple sclerosis, enrolled in a pregnancy study.

V and J are TRBV4-1 and TRBJ1-2; the D gene is possibly TRBD1 (6 bases). Germline V gene lookup returns CDR1 MGHRA and CDR2 YSYEKL. V shed 3 bases and J shed 2 bases, with 13 bases lying between them. This CDR3 has 15 residues. The CDR3 spells CASSQRDTENYGYTF. The CDR3 coding sequence is TGCGCCAGCAGCCAGAGGGACACTGAGAACTATGGCTACACCTTC.

This chain links TRBV6-6 with TRBJ1-5, with D hard to call. The CDR3 length is 15 residues. Germline CDR1 reads MNHNY; CDR2 reads SVGAGI (reference sequence). Trimming removed 2 bases at V and 3 bases at J, with 11 bases between. The CDR3, as DNA: TGTGCCAGCAGTTACGGGGAGGCAGACAATCAGCCCCAGCATTTT. This sequence encodes CASSYGEADNQPQHF.

This clone showed up just once. The V gene is TRBV5-8, the J gene TRBJ1-5; 8 nucleotides match TRBD1. The V segment lost 4 bases and the J segment 7 bases; nucleotides outside the gene matches: 10. The germline gives CDR1 SGHTS, CDR2 YDEGEE. The CDR3 runs 15 residues. In DNA form, the CDR3 reads TGTGCCAGCAGCCATCGGACAGGGATGACACAGCCCCAGCATTTT. Its protein is CASSHRTGMTQPQHF. Full variable domain (outside the CDR3, taken from reference TRBV5-8 and TRBJ1-5): EAGVTQSPTHLIKTRGQQATLRCSPISGHTSVYWYQQALGLGLQFLLWYDEGEERNRGNFPPRFSGRQFPNYSSELNVNALELEDSALYLCASSHRTGMTQPQHFGDGTRLSIL.

V and J are TRBV2 and TRBJ2-1; perhaps TRBD1 as D (5 bases). This CDR3 contains 12 residues. Germline CDR1 SNHLY, CDR2 FYNNEI. V was trimmed by 8 bases and J by 8 bases, leaving 13 bases between them. This CDR3 is CASDSWMDEQFF. CDR3 nucleotides: TGTGCCAGCGACAGCTGGATGGATGAGCAGTTCTTC.

The rearrangement links TRBV5-4 to TRBJ2-5; the match to TRBD2 covers 13 bases. Germline lookup yields CDR1 SGHNT and CDR2 YYREEE (reference sequence). Trimming cost V 0 bases and J 9 bases; bases outside gene matches: 5. The CDR3 is 15 residues long. This CDR3 reads CASSLGTSGGAPQYF. The DNA of the CDR3 is TGTGCCAGCAGCTTGGGAACTAGCGGGGGGGCTCCCCAGTACTTC.